Included here is one TCR beta chain sequence, with context. The target antigen is unknown. Libraries were prepared by immunoSEQ multiplex PCR; TCRdb keeps only in-frame clonotypes and omits some of them. This sample has roughly 160,000 clones, with 80% to 90% found just once. The data were taken from a study of T cell responses to AZD1222 COVID-19 vaccine. The wider study: The analysis combined second doses at about 4 or about 12 weeks. The study, taken as a whole, reports: In the spike-specific TCR repertoire, nearly half reportedly target unmutated variant regions. The sample set comprised mostly white British donors with more females, and clonal diversity was possibly underestimated.

The source is an adult in good health. This specimen was peripheral blood, taken on day 0 of AZD1222 vaccination.

CDR3 bases: TGTGCCAGCCAGTGGGGACAAACGAACACCGGGGAGCTGTTTTTT. This gives the protein CASQWGQTNTGELFF. The chain uses TRBV19 and TRBJ2-2; tentatively, D is TRBD1 (6 bases). V was trimmed by 9 bases and J by 0 bases, leaving 14 bases between them. The CDR3 extends over 15 amino acids. The germline V gene encodes CDR1 LNHDA and CDR2 SQIVND (reference sequence). Using reference TRBV19 and TRBJ2-2 for the parts outside the CDR3, the full variable domain is DGGITQSPKYLFRKEGQNVTLSCEQNLNHDAMYWYRQDPGQGLRLIYYSQIVNDFQKGDIAEGYSVSREKKESFPLTVTSAQKNPTAFYLCASQWGQTNTGELFFGEGSRLTVL.